This TCR beta chain was sequenced for a study of cytomegalovirus exposure and HLA in healthy donors. Overall study results and limits: Overall, around 160 TCR beta chains were annotated as cytomegalovirus-associated.

The assay was immunoSEQ multiplex PCR, and TCRdb's table has in-frame clones only and misses some. The sample holds roughly 150,000 clones, 70% to 85% seen once. About this clone itself: The antigen is unknown.

The length of the CDR3 is 17 residues. The trim removed 5 bases at V and 7 bases at J, leaving 9 bases unmatched. Germline V gene sequence: CDR1 SEHNR, CDR2 FQNEAQ (reference sequence). Sample: PBMCs. The clonotype comes from a man aged 30 to 45 in good health and CMV-seropositive. This chain joins TRBV7-9 and TRBJ2-1; TRBD2 matches at 15 bases. CDR3 nucleotide sequence: TGTGCCAGCAGCCCTATGGGGACTAGCGGGAGGACGAATGAGCAGTTCTTC. It specifies CASSPMGTSGRTNEQFF.